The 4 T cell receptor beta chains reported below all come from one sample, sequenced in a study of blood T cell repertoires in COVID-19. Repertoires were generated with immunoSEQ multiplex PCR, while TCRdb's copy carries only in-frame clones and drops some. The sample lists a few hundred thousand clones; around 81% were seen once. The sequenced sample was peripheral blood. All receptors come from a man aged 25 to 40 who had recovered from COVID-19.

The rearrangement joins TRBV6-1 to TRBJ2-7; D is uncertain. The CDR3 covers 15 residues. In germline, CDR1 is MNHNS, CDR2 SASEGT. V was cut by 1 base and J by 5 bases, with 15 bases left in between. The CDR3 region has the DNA TGTGCCAGCAGTGAAGTCAGCGACTCTGGCCACGAGCAGTACTTC. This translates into CASSEVSDSGHEQYF.

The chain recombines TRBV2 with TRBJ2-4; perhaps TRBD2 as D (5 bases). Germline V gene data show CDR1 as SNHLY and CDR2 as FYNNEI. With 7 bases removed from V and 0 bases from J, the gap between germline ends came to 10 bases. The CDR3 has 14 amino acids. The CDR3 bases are TGTGCCAGCACCGAGGAGGTAGCCAAAAACATTCAGTACTTC. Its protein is CASTEEVAKNIQYF.

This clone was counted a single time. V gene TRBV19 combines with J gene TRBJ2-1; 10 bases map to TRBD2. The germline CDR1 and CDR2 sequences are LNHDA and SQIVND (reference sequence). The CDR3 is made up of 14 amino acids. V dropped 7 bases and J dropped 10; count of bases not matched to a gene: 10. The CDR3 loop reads CASTSAGGLREQFF. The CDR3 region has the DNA TGTGCCAGTACTTCAGCGGGGGGGCTGAGGGAGCAGTTCTTC.

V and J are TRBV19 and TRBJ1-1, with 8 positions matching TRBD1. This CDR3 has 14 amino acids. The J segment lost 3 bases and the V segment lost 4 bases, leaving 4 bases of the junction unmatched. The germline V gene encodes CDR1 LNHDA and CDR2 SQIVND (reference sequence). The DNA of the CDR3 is TGTGCCAGTAGTACAGGGGGCGCCTACACTGAAGCTTTCTTT. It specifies CASSTGGAYTEAFF.